This T cell receptor (beta chain) was documented in a study of CD8 T cells in Susac syndrome. Findings of the study overall: The relatively small number of individuals in the TCR sequencing and HLA analysis was acknowledged by the study.

In regard to this clonotype: Antigen: not known.

In blood CD8+ and CD4+ T cells, TCR beta underwent sequencing. Germline CDR1 and CDR2: SGHAT and FQNNGV. The CDR3 covers 15 residues. The ends were cut back, 0 bases at V and 4 bases at J, with 12 bases in the middle. Reverse transcription of roughly 0.45 to 1 ug RNA was performed with random hexamers. The CDR3 of TCR beta was amplified by immunoSEQ multiplex PCR across 54 Vbeta and 13 Jbeta. TCRdb re-derived calls from the immunoSEQ multiplex PCR reads in MiXCR, one entry per CDR3 protein. The sample consists of tens of thousands of distinct CDR3 sequences, roughly 95% of them appearing once. The sequencing sample was made of CD4+ T cells from PBMCs. The source of this sequence is a human donor with multiple sclerosis. V is TRBV11-2 and J is TRBJ1-2, with D unclear. CDR3 sequence reads: CASSLDLPGLYGYTF. The CDR3 DNA sequence: TGTGCCAGCAGCTTAGATCTCCCAGGCCTCTATGGCTACACCTTC.